This paragraph reports one T cell receptor beta chain. This clonotype was observed a few times. The antigen this receptor binds is unknown. Base qualities are not recorded, but no much larger clone differs from it by a single base. The data originate from a study of T-cell reconstitution after alpha-beta-depleted transplantation in children (dated by TCRdb to about 2016). Regarding the research as a whole: T-cell immune reconstitution after TCRalphabeta/CD19-depleted allogeneic hematopoietic cell transplantation in children was quantitatively tracked in the study by means of TCR repertoire profiling. The full study reports these points: Hyperexpanded clone frequencies declined over subsequent months; after one year, T-cell counts and TCRbeta diversity were mostly attributed to newly produced T cells. The high TCRbeta diversity at day 60 in some patients was ascribed to recipient T cells and intrathymic progenitors that had survived conditioning. The apparently early alphabetaT-cell count recovery about two months after transplant was reportedly dependent on only several hundred rapidly expanded clones derived from non-depleted graft cells.

The sample's treatment or condition label, in plain terms: allogeneic hematopoietic cell transplantation with graft depleted of TCRalphabeta T cells and CD19 B cells. TCRalphabeta/CD19-depleted allogeneic hematopoietic cell grafts were given to the transplant recipients, all of whom were children. CDR1 SGHDT and CDR2 YYEEEE were looked up in the germline V gene. The CDR3 holds 15 amino acids from the cysteine to the phenylalanine. Only the CDR3 part of the read is kept: 45 bases, read in frame from the first base. The V end loses 2 bases and the J end loses 4 bases, and a stretch of 16 bases separates them. Libraries were prepared through PCR. Data came from an Illumina HiSeq 2500. TCR libraries were prepared with molecular barcoding, using unique molecular identifiers to normalize TCRbeta repertoire quantification. TCRdb reprocessing: public reads trimmed at Q25 with fastp, clones called with MiXCR, in-frame beta chains kept. Rows with one shared CDR3 protein collapse into an entry with the most common genes and DNA. Across this sample there are 900,000 or so distinct CDR3 sequences, with 15% to 20% seen only once. The ten largest clones add up to approximately 4.5% of the sample.

The sample was PBMCs, mostly from graft donor cells, taken 360 days after TCRalphabeta/CD19-depleted stem cell transplant. This TCR came from a male patient younger than 18 who had a stem cell transplant for acute lymphoblastic leukemia, so the T cells may come from the graft donor. The rearrangement joined TRBV5-6 to TRBJ2-7; TRBD2 is perhaps the D gene, given 7 matching bases. The DNA reads as follows: TGTGCCAGCAGCTTTGGGGGGGCCACATGGTACGAGCAGTACTTC. This yields the protein CASSFGGATWYEQYF.